Presented here are 26 T cell receptor beta chains from one specimen sequenced in a study of response to subunit inactivated influenza vaccine. TCRdb redid the calling of the RT-PCR reads with MiXCR, one entry per CDR3 protein. Of about half a million distinct CDR3 sequences in the sample, about 25% were seen once. This specimen was CD4+ T cells sorted from PBMCs, taken about 5 days after vaccination. The source of these receptors is a man between 45 and 60 years old who received an inactivated influenza vaccine.

This clonotype came up many times. The genes are TRBV15 and TRBJ2-1, with 8 bases matching TRBD2. The CDR3 totals 16 residues. Germline V lookup: CDR1 LNHNV, CDR2 YYDKDF (reference sequence). The junction had 5 bases not matched to a gene; V was cut back by 0 bases and J by 4 bases. The CDR3 sequence is CATSRELADLYNEQFF. The CDR3, as DNA: TGTGCCACCAGCAGAGAACTAGCGGATTTATACAATGAGCAGTTCTTC.

The sample holds a few counts of this clonotype. The J gene is TRBJ1-1, the V gene TRBV27, with TRBD1 matching 8 bases. CDR1 and CDR2 (germline): MNHEY, SMNVEV (reference sequence). Trimming at V came to 4 bases and at J to 0 bases, leaving 13 bases not matched to a gene. The length of the CDR3 is 18 residues. CDR3 sequence reads: CASSSPSGTGRVNTEAFF. The CDR3 DNA reads as TGTGCCAGCAGTTCCCCATCCGGGACAGGTCGGGTGAACACTGAAGCTTTCTTT.

The chain is built from TRBV29-1 and TRBJ2-3; 9 bases map to TRBD2. The CDR3 loop spans 15 amino acids. The V segment lost 3 bases and the J segment 0 bases; nucleotides outside the gene matches: 4. Per germline, CDR1 SQVTM and CDR2 ANQGSEA. CDR3: CSVEASGASTDTQYF. DNA for the CDR3: TGCAGCGTTGAGGCTAGCGGGGCCAGCACAGATACGCAGTATTTT.

This clonotype was seen a few times. V is TRBV10-3 and J is TRBJ2-7; 7 nucleotides agree with TRBD2. Germline CDR1 is ENHRY and CDR2 is SYGVKD. V gave up 2 bases and J gave up 1 base; unmatched junction bases: 5. This CDR3 is built from 15 residues. CDR3 sequence reads: CAISERVGGSYEQYF. In DNA form, the CDR3 reads TGTGCCATCAGTGAGCGTGTCGGGGGGTCCTACGAGCAGTACTTC.

The V gene is TRBV11-2, the J gene TRBJ2-3, with 8 bases identical to TRBD1. Germline CDR1 is SGHAT and CDR2 is FQNNGV. The CDR3 extends over 13 amino acids. Trimming at V came to 5 bases and at J to 8 bases, leaving 6 bases not matched to a gene. The CDR3 here is CASSTIQGGTQYF. The CDR3 DNA reads as TGTGCCAGCAGCACAATACAGGGGGGTACGCAGTATTTT.

V usage is TRBV6-7 and J usage is TRBJ2-7; weak D call: TRBD1 (5 bases). TRBV6-7 carries the ORF label, with uncertain function. The V end was cut by 8 bases, the J end by 2 bases, with 7 bases between. The CDR3 consists of 11 residues. CDR3 amino acids: CASGAAYEQYF. The CDR3 bases are TGTGCCAGCGGGGCCGCCTACGAGCAGTACTTC.

The table lists this clonotype with a few counts. The chain combines TRBV9 with TRBJ2-7, with 7 bases aligning to TRBD2. The CDR3 is 14 residues long. Per the germline V gene, CDR1 is SGDLS and CDR2 is YYNGEE. V lost 0 bases and J lost 3; bases outside the gene matches: 3. The CDR3 loop reads CASSVEAGVYEQYF. The CDR3 region has the DNA TGTGCCAGCAGCGTAGAGGCGGGAGTCTACGAGCAGTACTTC.

This clonotype was detected only a few times. This chain links TRBV7-2 with TRBJ2-2; the match to TRBD1 covers 8 bases. Germline CDR1 SGHTA, CDR2 FQGNSA. Trimming removed 6 bases from V and 7 bases from J; junction bases left unmatched: 7. The CDR3 consists of 14 residues. This chain's CDR3 is CASSFRGPGGELFF. CDR3 sequence (DNA): TGTGCCAGCAGTTTCAGGGGGCCGGGCGGGGAGCTGTTTTTT. Using reference TRBV7-2 and TRBJ2-2 for the parts outside the CDR3, the full variable domain is GAGVSQSPSNKVTEKGKDVELRCDPISGHTALYWYRQSLGQGLEFLIYFQGNSAPDKSGLPSDRFSAERTGGSVSTLTIQRTQQEDSAVYLCASSFRGPGGELFFGEGSRLTVL.

This clonotype was detected only once. The gene calls are TRBV7-2 and TRBJ1-5, with 12 bases lining up with TRBD1. This CDR3 spans 17 amino acids. Germline V lookup: CDR1 SGHTA, CDR2 FQGNSA. Losses at the gene ends were 4 bases for V and 5 bases for J; bases not matched to a gene: 9. The CDR3 protein is CASSSGTGGRGYQPQHF. In DNA form, the CDR3 reads TGTGCCAGCAGCTCAGGGACAGGGGGCCGGGGGTATCAGCCCCAGCATTTT.

V usage is TRBV29-1 and J usage is TRBJ2-7; D gene uncertain. CDR3 size: 11 residues. The germline V gene encodes CDR1 SQVTM and CDR2 ANQGSEA. With 5 bases removed from V and 6 bases from J, the gap between germline ends came to 11 bases. CDR3 DNA: TGCAGCGTTTGGGTTTCCCTCGAGCAGTACTTC. Amino acids: CSVWVSLEQYF.

The chain links TRBV9 to TRBJ2-2, with a possible D match to TRBD2 (6 bases). The CDR3 covers 15 residues. With 0 bases removed from V and 4 bases from J, the gap between germline ends came to 10 bases. Germline CDR1 and CDR2: SGDLS and YYNGEE. This chain's CDR3 is CASSVAQGGTGELFF. In DNA, the CDR3 is TGTGCCAGCAGCGTAGCGCAGGGAGGCACCGGGGAGCTGTTTTTT.

The chain links TRBV29-1 to TRBJ1-2; TRBD1 might be the D (5 bases). Germline lookup yields CDR1 SQVTM and CDR2 ANQGSEA. This CDR3 contains 11 residues. The V and J ends lost 7 bases and 8 bases respectively, with 14 bases between them. CDR3 in amino acids: CSGHDGTGYTF. The CDR3 DNA sequence: TGCAGCGGACACGACGGGACCGGCTACACCTTC.

This chain uses TRBV3-1 with TRBJ1-1; D unresolved. The CDR3 length is 14 residues. In germline, CDR1 is LGHDT, CDR2 YNNKEL (reference sequence). Trimming pared 4 bases from V and 0 bases from J, leaving 9 bases between. In DNA form, the CDR3 reads TGTGCCAGCAGCCCAGACACACTGAACACTGAAGCTTTCTTT. Translating gives CASSPDTLNTEAFF.

This clonotype was seen many times. The chain joins TRBV12-3 or TRBV12-4 to TRBJ1-3; D might be TRBD1 (6 bases). The CDR3 is made up of 15 amino acids. V was pared by 6 bases and J by 3 bases, with 15 bases between. DNA of the CDR3: TGTGCCAGCAGACCTCAGGGGAACTTTGGAAACACCATATATTTT. Protein product: CASRPQGNFGNTIYF.

Only one count was recorded for this clonotype. The chain employs TRBV20-1 and TRBJ1-5; a weak D match, TRBD1 (6 bases). CDR3 length equals 14 residues. The germline CDR1 and CDR2 sequences are DFQATT and SNEGSKA (reference sequence). The V end was cut by 0 bases, the J end by 4 bases, with 10 bases between. CDR3 in amino acids: CSARDPGQNQPQHF. The CDR3 bases are TGCAGTGCTAGAGATCCTGGACAGAATCAGCCCCAGCATTTT.

V and J are TRBV7-2 and TRBJ2-7; possibly TRBD2 for D (6 bases). V lost 5 bases and J 6 bases, leaving 20 bases between the germline ends. This CDR3 has 15 amino acids. The germline CDR1 and CDR2 sequences are SGHTA and FQGNSA. The CDR3 sequence: CASSPSPGGLGEQYF. The CDR3 nucleotides are TGTGCCAGCAGCCCATCCCCCGGGGGTTTGGGCGAGCAGTACTTC.

The chain uses TRBV7-2 and TRBJ2-1; D unclear. The CDR3 contains 13 residues. Trimming shortened V by 4 bases and J by 8 bases, and 12 bases separated the two germline ends. Germline CDR1 SGHTA, CDR2 FQGNSA. CDR3 loop: CASSSEHRYEQFF. The CDR3 coding sequence is TGTGCCAGCAGCTCCGAACATAGATATGAGCAGTTCTTC.

The chain carries TRBV28 and TRBJ2-5; D remains ambiguous. The CDR3 sequence is 12 residues long. Germline CDR1 MDHEN, CDR2 SYDVKM. The V gene lost 6 bases and the J gene lost 3 bases, with 8 bases spanning the gap. CDR3 region: CASSRTEETQYF. CDR3 DNA sequence: TGTGCCAGCAGCCGGACCGAAGAGACCCAGTACTTC.

The chain is built from TRBV5-1 and TRBJ2-7, with 7 bases fitting TRBD1. Germline lookup yields CDR1 SGHRS and CDR2 YFSETQ. The CDR3 covers 12 residues. The junction had 3 bases not matched to a gene; V was cut back by 3 bases and J by 6 bases. The CDR3, as DNA: TGCGCCAGCAGCTCGACAGGGTCCGAGCAGTACTTC. This encodes CASSSTGSEQYF.

V and J are TRBV20-1 and TRBJ1-2; 8 nucleotides match TRBD1. The CDR3 is 15 residues long. CDR1 and CDR2 from the germline V gene are DFQATT and SNEGSKA (reference sequence). V dropped 1 base and J dropped 4; count of bases not matched to a gene: 8. The CDR3 region is CSARAGQGRGYGYTF. DNA of the CDR3: TGCAGTGCTAGAGCTGGACAGGGAAGGGGCTATGGCTACACCTTC.

This clonotype was observed a few times. The rearrangement joins TRBV20-1 to TRBJ2-3; D gene unclear. From germline, CDR1 is DFQATT and CDR2 SNEGSKA (reference sequence). Between the trimmed V and J ends, which lost 3 bases and 4 bases, there was a span of 8 bases. This CDR3 region has 12 residues. The CDR3 spells CSARGFSDTQYF. For the CDR3, the DNA is TGCAGTGCTAGGGGGTTTTCAGATACGCAGTATTTT.

This clonotype has more than one count but fewer than ten. The rearrangement joins TRBV28 to TRBJ2-1, with 9 bases fitting TRBD2. This CDR3 contains 14 residues. Germline V CDR1 and CDR2: MDHEN, SYDVKM. Trimming cost V 7 bases and J 4 bases; bases outside gene matches: 5. The DNA of the CDR3 is TGTGCCAGCAAACCGGGACTAGCTTACAATGAGCAGTTCTTC. Its protein is CASKPGLAYNEQFF.

This clonotype turned up a few times. This chain links TRBV12-3 or TRBV12-4 with TRBJ1-2; 7 bases fit TRBD1. V was pared by 6 bases and J by 7 bases, with 8 bases of the junction left unmatched. This CDR3 comprises 13 residues. The CDR3 DNA reads as TGTGCCAGCAGGCCAGGGACAGCCCTTGGCTACACCTTC. This sequence encodes CASRPGTALGYTF.

Written as DNA, the CDR3 is TGCGCCAGCAGCCAGGGAAGGACAGGGGAGAGCTACGAGCAGTACTTC. Residues: CASSQGRTGESYEQYF. The chain links TRBV4-1 to TRBJ2-7; 9 positions match TRBD1. Germline CDR1 is MGHRA and CDR2 is YSYEKL. This CDR3 has 16 amino acids. With V trimmed by 3 bases and J by 3 bases, 9 bases remained unmatched.

The chain couples TRBV20-1 to TRBJ2-7; 9 bases match TRBD2. Looked up from germline, CDR1 is DFQATT and CDR2 is SNEGSKA (reference sequence). V lost 6 bases, J lost 6 bases, and 12 bases stayed unmatched. There are 14 residues in the CDR3. The CDR3 loop is CSAPSGGSAGEQYF. Here the CDR3 DNA reads TGCAGTGCCCCAAGCGGGGGGTCAGCGGGCGAGCAGTACTTC.

This clonotype was picked up a small number of times. V is TRBV6-2 or TRBV6-3 and J is TRBJ2-4; 7 bases are shared with TRBD1. Trimming removed 4 bases from V and 7 bases from J; junction bases left unmatched: 10. This CDR3 spans 15 amino acids. CDR1 is MNHEY and CDR2 is SVGEGT in the germline V gene. The CDR3 loop reads CASSSPATGWNIQYF. The CDR3 DNA follows: TGTGCCAGCAGTTCGCCCGCGACAGGGTGGAACATTCAGTACTTC.